The rows below give T cell receptor beta chains drawn from one sample of a study of cytomegalovirus exposure and HLA in healthy donors. TCRdb's copy holds only in-frame clones and misses some; the assay was immunoSEQ multiplex PCR. The data show some 160,000 clones, almost 85% seen once. The sample comprised PBMCs. Receptors were obtained from a woman aged 45-60 years in good health and CMV-seronegative. Each CDR3 is given with its conserved first and last residue. A D gene is named only where the DNA matches it firmly. Expanded clones get a size class; other rows say once, few or many, or leave the size out.

D: .
size: .
J: TRBJ1-1
V: TRBV5-4
CDR3: CASSQERGRHTEAFF
DNA: TGTGCCAGCAGCCAAGAGCGCGGGCGACACACTGAAGCTTTCTTT

D: TRBD2
size: .
J: TRBJ2-5
V: TRBV7-2
CDR3: CASSSGLAGAQETQYF
DNA: TGTGCCAGCAGCTCAGGACTAGCGGGGGCCCAAGAGACCCAGTACTTC

D: .
size: .
J: TRBJ1-6
V: TRBV27
CDR3: CASRVRQSSYNSPLHF
DNA: TGTGCCAGCAGGGTTAGACAGAGCTCCTATAATTCACCCCTCCACTTT

D: .
size: .
J: TRBJ1-2
V: TRBV15
CDR3: CATSRDGSGGYTF
DNA: TGTGCCACCAGCAGGGACGGGAGTGGTGGCTACACCTTC

D: .
size: .
J: TRBJ2-7
V: TRBV28
CDR3: CASRPRGGGSYEQYF
DNA: TGTGCCAGCAGGCCTAGGGGGGGCGGCTCCTACGAGCAGTACTTC

D: TRBD1
size: .
J: TRBJ2-2
V: TRBV7-6
CDR3: CASSSSAGTGVTGELFF
DNA: TGTGCCAGCAGCTCCTCGGCCGGGACAGGGGTAACCGGGGAGCTGTTTTTT

D: TRBD1
size: few
J: TRBJ1-2
V: TRBV4-1
CDR3: CASRPTGTDNYGYTF
DNA: TGCGCCAGCAGACCTACAGGGACAGATAACTATGGCTACACCTTC

D: TRBD1
size: .
J: TRBJ1-2
V: TRBV19
CDR3: CASSLRQGDYGYTF
DNA: TGTGCCAGTAGTTTAAGACAGGGAGACTATGGCTACACCTTC

D: .
size: .
J: TRBJ2-3
V: TRBV28
CDR3: CASTTLRQAGVVTDTQYF
DNA: TGTGCCAGCACCACGCTTAGACAGGCAGGGGTAGTCACAGATACGCAGTATTTT

D: TRBD1
size: few
J: TRBJ1-2
V: TRBV19
CDR3: CASSNPDRANYGYTF
DNA: TGTGCCAGTAGTAATCCCGACAGGGCTAACTATGGCTACACCTTC

D: .
size: .
J: TRBJ1-5
V: TRBV9
CDR3: CASSLTGNQPQHF
DNA: TGTGCCAGCAGCCTGACAGGAAATCAGCCCCAGCATTTT

D: TRBD2
size: .
J: TRBJ2-3
V: TRBV28
CDR3: CASSLPGGDTQYF
DNA: TGTGCCAGCAGTTTGCCGGGGGGGGATACGCAGTATTTT

D: TRBD1
size: once
J: TRBJ2-3
V: TRBV19
CDR3: CASSIRKGQGLDTQYF
DNA: TGTGCCAGTAGTATAAGAAAGGGACAGGGGCTAGATACGCAGTATTTT

D: TRBD2
size: once
J: TRBJ2-7
V: TRBV10-3
CDR3: CAISESLTSAHEQYF
DNA: TGTGCCATCAGTGAGTCCCTTACTAGCGCCCACGAGCAGTACTTC

D: TRBD1
size: .
J: TRBJ2-5
V: TRBV7-9
CDR3: CASSPWTGQETQYF
DNA: TGTGCCAGCAGCCCGTGGACAGGGCAAGAGACCCAGTACTTC

D: TRBD1
size: .
J: TRBJ2-5
V: TRBV4-1
CDR3: CASSQDIGRGRETQYF
DNA: TGCGCCAGCAGCCAAGATATCGGCAGGGGGCGGGAGACCCAGTACTTC

D: .
size: .
J: TRBJ1-1
V: TRBV5-8
CDR3: CASSYPRANTEAFF
DNA: TGTGCCAGCAGCTACCCCAGGGCGAACACTGAAGCTTTCTTT

D: .
size: once
J: TRBJ2-7
V: TRBV5-6
CDR3: CASSLSGGGRPYEQYF
DNA: TGTGCCAGCAGCTTATCCGGTGGGGGGAGGCCCTACGAGCAGTACTTC

D: .
size: .
J: TRBJ1-1
V: TRBV5-4
CDR3: CASSLGAGSDTEAFF
DNA: TGTGCCAGCAGCTTGGGAGCAGGATCTGACACTGAAGCTTTCTTT

D: .
size: .
J: TRBJ2-7
V: TRBV15
CDR3: CATSPEPGQLYEQYF
DNA: TGTGCCACCAGCCCCGAACCCGGACAGCTCTACGAGCAGTACTTC

D: TRBD1
size: once
J: TRBJ1-1
V: TRBV4-3
CDR3: CASTQGGGNTEAFF
DNA: TGCGCCAGCACCCAGGGGGGTGGGAACACTGAAGCTTTCTTT

D: .
size: few
J: TRBJ2-7
V: TRBV7-9
CDR3: CASSLGEVEQYF
DNA: TGTGCCAGCAGCTTGGGTGAGGTCGAGCAGTACTTC

D: TRBD2
size: .
J: TRBJ2-1
V: TRBV18
CDR3: CASSSSGPYNEQFF
DNA: TGTGCCAGCTCATCTAGCGGACCCTACAATGAGCAGTTCTTC

D: .
size: .
J: TRBJ1-1
V: TRBV5-1
CDR3: CASSSDLTEAFF
DNA: TGCGCCAGCAGCTCCGACCTGACAGAAGCTTTCTTT

D: .
size: once
J: TRBJ1-2
V: TRBV28
CDR3: CASSPTFPTGANGYTF
DNA: TGTGCCAGCAGTCCCACATTCCCGACAGGAGCTAATGGCTACACCTTC

D: .
size: .
J: TRBJ1-2
V: TRBV28
CDR3: CASSSTGPNYGYTF
DNA: TGTGCCAGCAGTTCCACAGGGCCGAACTATGGCTACACCTTC

D: TRBD2
size: .
J: TRBJ2-1
V: TRBV5-4
CDR3: CASSPGESGKLF
DNA: TGTGCCAGCAGCCCGGGCGAGAGCGGGAAACTCTTC

D: .
size: .
J: TRBJ2-7
V: TRBV28
CDR3: CASSLLPRRQVPEQYF
DNA: TGTGCCAGCAGTTTACTACCCCGCCGGCAGGTTCCCGAGCAGTACTTC

D: .
size: .
J: TRBJ1-1
V: TRBV18
CDR3: CASSPPGGARTEAFF
DNA: TGTGCCAGCTCACCACCTGGGGGGGCACGGACTGAAGCTTTCTTT

D: TRBD1
size: .
J: TRBJ1-3
V: TRBV9
CDR3: CASNPGGSSDTIYF
DNA: TGTGCCAGCAATCCAGGGGGGTCGTCAGACACCATATATTTT

D: .
size: .
J: TRBJ2-2
V: TRBV18
CDR3: CASSPTTANTGELFF
DNA: TGTGCCAGCTCACCGACGACAGCGAACACCGGGGAGCTGTTTTTT

D: .
size: .
J: TRBJ2-6
V: TRBV10-2
CDR3: CASSPGEGVSGANVLTF
DNA: TGCGCCAGCAGTCCAGGGGAAGGGGTCTCTGGGGCCAACGTCCTGACTTTC

D: .
size: few
J: TRBJ1-2
V: TRBV14
CDR3: CASSQELLSARGNYGYTF
DNA: TGTGCCAGCAGCCAAGAACTTCTTTCGGCCAGAGGGAACTATGGCTACACCTTC